Listed below are T cell receptor beta chains from one sample, sequenced in a study of CD8 T cells in Susac syndrome. TCRdb re-called the immunoSEQ multiplex PCR reads through MiXCR, storing one row per CDR3 protein. The sample lists under 200,000 distinct CDR3 sequences, around 94% occurring once. The sequenced material came from CD4+ T cells from PBMCs. These receptors were taken from a human donor with Susac syndrome. Both conserved end residues are part of each CDR3. Each record gives: D gene, V gene, J gene, clone size, CDR3 protein, CDR3 DNA. D genes are given only for firm matches. Clone size is given for some rows only: seen once, a few or many times, or a class if the clone is expanded.

NA	TRBV29-1	TRBJ2-1	NA	CSVEDNRDEQFF	TGCAGCGTTGAAGATAACCGGGATGAGCAGTTCTTC
NA	TRBV7-2	TRBJ2-7	NA	CASSLEGSGSYEQYF	TGTGCCAGCAGCTTAGAAGGGTCAGGTTCCTACGAGCAGTACTTC
TRBD2	TRBV12-3/TRBV12-4	TRBJ2-1	NA	CASTYGLAGGGEQFF	TGTGCCAGCACTTACGGGCTAGCGGGGGGTGGAGAGCAGTTCTTC
NA	TRBV9	TRBJ2-1	few	CASSVGGGPYGFEQFF	TGTGCCAGCAGCGTAGGAGGCGGGCCTTATGGTTTTGAGCAGTTCTTC
NA	TRBV5-1	TRBJ2-7	NA	CASSPDGYSYEQYF	TGCGCCAGCAGCCCAGACGGCTACTCCTACGAGCAGTACTTC
NA	TRBV15	TRBJ2-2	NA	CATSKGAYTGELFF	TGTGCCACCAGCAAAGGAGCCTACACCGGGGAGCTGTTTTTT
NA	TRBV20-1	TRBJ2-5	NA	CSAIPGGTGETQYF	TGCAGTGCTATCCCTGGGGGCACGGGGGAGACCCAGTACTTC
TRBD1	TRBV20-1	TRBJ2-5	NA	CSARKQGAETQYF	TGCAGTGCTAGAAAACAGGGGGCAGAGACCCAGTACTTC
NA	TRBV2	TRBJ1-2	NA	CASSEAGAGLDYGYTF	TGTGCCAGCAGTGAAGCTGGGGCAGGACTTGACTATGGCTACACCTTC
TRBD1	TRBV29-1	TRBJ2-3	NA	CSQRGQGADTRYF	TGCAGCCAAAGGGGACAGGGGGCGGATACGCGGTATTTT
NA	TRBV20-1	TRBJ2-7	NA	CSARPHQGINEQYF	TGCAGTGCACGCCCACACCAGGGTATCAACGAGCAGTACTTC
NA	TRBV5-1	TRBJ2-4	NA	CASSLVQGSPKNIQYF	TGCGCCAGCAGCTTGGTACAGGGATCTCCCAAAAACATTCAGTACTTC
NA	TRBV7-2	TRBJ1-6	NA	CASSSQYNSPLHF	TGTGCCAGCAGCTCGCAGTATAATTCACCCCTCCACTTT
TRBD1	TRBV19	TRBJ2-7	NA	CASKLGTGSNEQYF	TGTGCCAGTAAACTCGGGACAGGGTCGAACGAGCAGTACTTC
TRBD1	TRBV6-7	TRBJ2-5	NA	CASSLPGQGRTQYF	TGTGCCAGCAGTCTCCCGGGACAGGGGCGAACCCAGTACTTC
NA	TRBV6-2/TRBV6-3	TRBJ1-1	NA	CAVTENTEAFF	TGTGCCGTTACAGAGAACACTGAAGCTTTCTTT
NA	TRBV18	TRBJ2-7	NA	CASSPPWEVYEQYF	TGTGCCAGCTCACCACCGTGGGAAGTCTACGAGCAGTACTTC
NA	TRBV7-8	TRBJ2-2	once	CASSQPQGVGELFF	TGTGCCAGCAGCCAACCACAGGGCGTGGGGGAGCTGTTTTTT
NA	TRBV7-2	TRBJ2-2	NA	CASSPGPQRGRAATGELFF	TGTGCCAGCAGCCCTGGACCACAACGTGGCAGGGCGGCGACCGGGGAGCTGTTTTTT
TRBD2	TRBV7-2	TRBJ2-7	NA	CASSGRLAGGFYEQYF	TGTGCCAGCAGCGGGCGACTAGCGGGGGGATTCTACGAGCAGTACTTC
TRBD1	TRBV11-3	TRBJ2-7	NA	CASSLGQGAQGEQYF	TGTGCCAGCAGCTTAGGACAGGGGGCGCAGGGCGAGCAGTACTTC
TRBD1	TRBV9	TRBJ2-7	few	CASSAGTGGYEQYF	TGTGCCAGCAGTGCCGGGACAGGGGGTTACGAGCAGTACTTC
TRBD1	TRBV6-6	TRBJ2-7	NA	CASSSDRGPYEQYF	TGTGCCAGCAGTTCGGACAGGGGACCCTACGAGCAGTACTTC
TRBD2	TRBV18	TRBJ2-1	NA	CASSPAIAGGYNEQFF	TGTGCCAGCTCACCAGCAATAGCGGGGGGTTACAATGAGCAGTTCTTC
TRBD1	TRBV5-1	TRBJ1-5	once	CASSNGTGRQPQHF	TGCGCCAGCAGCAACGGGACAGGGCGGCAGCCCCAGCATTTT
NA	TRBV2	TRBJ1-6	NA	CAIPQGFDDSPLHF	TGTGCCATACCACAGGGATTTGATGATTCACCCCTCCACTTT
TRBD2	TRBV5-4	TRBJ2-5	NA	CASRYASGLATETQYF	TGTGCCAGCAGGTATGCCTCGGGACTAGCAACGGAGACCCAGTACTTC
NA	TRBV18	TRBJ2-7	NA	CASSPSGEQYF	TGTGCCAGCTCCCCCAGCGGCGAGCAGTACTTC
TRBD1	TRBV12-3/TRBV12-4	TRBJ2-5	NA	CASSWGDRGQETQYF	TGTGCCAGCAGTTGGGGGGACAGGGGTCAAGAGACCCAGTACTTC
TRBD2	TRBV5-1	TRBJ2-4	NA	CASSRTSGENIQYF	TGCGCCAGCAGCCGGACTAGCGGGGAAAACATTCAGTACTTC
NA	TRBV7-2	TRBJ2-7	NA	CASSLAPNDEQYF	TGTGCCAGCAGCTTGGCCCCCAACGACGAGCAGTACTTC
TRBD1	TRBV30	TRBJ1-2	NA	CAWTRTGPGYTF	TGTGCCTGGACCCGGACAGGCCCTGGCTACACCTTC
NA	TRBV23-1	TRBJ2-2	NA	CASSQPQGPIPTGELFF	TGCGCCAGCAGTCAACCGCAGGGCCCAATACCCACCGGGGAGCTGTTTTTT
NA	TRBV5-1	TRBJ1-1	NA	CASTGGGGWNTEAFF	TGCGCCAGCACCGGGGGGGGCGGTTGGAACACTGAAGCTTTCTTT
TRBD1	TRBV30	TRBJ1-4	NA	CAWMGQGNEKLFF	TGTGCCTGGATGGGACAGGGGAATGAAAAACTGTTTTTT
NA	TRBV4-1	TRBJ2-7	NA	CASSHPTGGKGYEQYF	TGCGCCAGCAGCCACCCCACTGGGGGGAAGGGCTACGAGCAGTACTTC
TRBD2	TRBV3-1	TRBJ2-5	NA	CASSQTLAGTSETQYF	TGTGCCAGCAGCCAGACTCTAGCGGGAACGTCTGAGACCCAGTACTTC
NA	TRBV10-2	TRBJ1-2	NA	CASSERVNYGYTF	TGCGCCAGCAGTGAGAGGGTTAACTATGGCTACACCTTC
NA	TRBV6-2/TRBV6-3	TRBJ2-3	NA	CASRGLYTDTQYF	TGTGCCAGCAGGGGACTGTACACAGATACGCAGTATTTT
NA	TRBV5-1	TRBJ1-6	NA	CASSTGASPLHF	TGCGCCAGCAGTACAGGAGCCTCACCCCTCCACTTT
NA	TRBV5-1	TRBJ2-5	NA	CASSLLQGQETQYF	TGCGCCAGCAGCTTGTTACAGGGACAAGAGACCCAGTACTTC
NA	TRBV7-6	TRBJ2-5	NA	CASSLGPTQETQYF	TGTGCCAGCAGCTTGGGCCCGACACAAGAGACCCAGTACTTC
NA	TRBV25-1	TRBJ2-7	few	CASSGDGYEQYF	TGTGCCAGCAGTGGGGACGGCTACGAGCAGTACTTC
NA	TRBV29-1	TRBJ1-2	once	CSVGKASQDHGGYTF	TGCAGCGTTGGTAAGGCGAGCCAGGATCATGGCGGCTACACCTTC